This TCR beta chain comes out of a study of beta chain features in type 1 diabetes. Findings and caveats of the study: In comparison with healthy donors, patients had naive, central memory and Treg TCRB repertoires that appeared more similar. Patients with type 1 diabetes showed fewer VDJ junction insertions and more deletions.

V lost 0 bases, J lost 6 bases, and 10 bases lay in between. The CDR3 has 13 residues. CDR1 is SGHRS, CDR2 YFSETQ, per germline. The authors reverse transcribed all of the isolated RNA, so sequencing captured expressed TCRB transcripts. Using immunoSEQ multiplex PCR, the repertoire was profiled, and TCRdb retains in-frame clones only, with some absent. The table records roughly 450,000 clones, over 11% of them present only once. Comments on this clone: Its target is unknown. This sample includes further DNA sequences coding for the same CDR3.

Sorting based on CD45RO/CCR7/CD25/CD127/CD95/CD27 separated CD4+ naive, central memory, regulatory and stem cell-like memory cells. This rearrangement joins TRBV5-1 to TRBJ2-7, with a possible D match to TRBD1 (5 bases). Sequencing used naive CD4+ T cells from blood. The receptor's source is a man aged 30 to 45 in good health. In nucleotides, the CDR3 is TGCGCCAGCAGCTTGGGCGACAGAGGCGAGCAGTACTTC. Its protein product is CASSLGDRGEQYF.